What follows is one TCR beta chain and its context. It lacks a known antigen. Per-base quality was not reported, and no clone a single base away is much larger than it. The instrument given in TCRdb is Illumina NovaSeq 6000. Using 5'RACE with constant-segment primers, TCRalpha and TCRbeta cDNA libraries were constructed, with sample barcodes and unique molecular identifiers added in the process. RNA was extracted from every sample with Trizol reagent. Amplification of the libraries took two PCR steps, and the second step added a second sample barcode plus Illumina TruSeq adapters. The libraries were sequenced on an Illumina NovaSeq using 2 x 150 bp paired-end reads. The original methods were these. With migec v1.2.7, reads were demultiplexed and then collapsed into UMI-guided consensus sequences. Using mixcr v2.1.11, UMI consensuses were aligned to TRA and TRB V and J templates and then assembled into clonotypes. A clonotype was counted as expanded or contracted only when both edgeR and NoisET called the clonotype significant, with the noise models trained on biological replicates. For edgeR calls, the cutoffs were a false discovery rate-adjusted p below 0.01 and a log2 fold-change threshold of 1. As an exploratory analysis of dynamics, PCA with hierarchical clustering was applied to max-normalized trajectories of the 1000 most abundant clonotypes. Separately sequenced CD4+ and CD8+ repertoires were used to assign a CD4 or CD8 phenotype to each responding clone. The public reads were run again by TCRdb, first through fastp at Q25 and then through MiXCR, and only productive beta chains were kept. Every distinct CDR3 protein forms one entry, paired with its most common genes and DNA. These V and J calls originate from TCRdb's pipeline instead of the authors' own analysis. Recorded for this sample are roughly 410,000 distinct CDR3 sequences; roughly a quarter of them occurred a single time. Clones ranked in the top ten supply 8.8% of the sample.

The sample originates from a study of T-cell memory formation after mild COVID-19 (dated by TCRdb to the early 2020s). For context, the study as a whole: TCR sequence clusters from the two donors were largely donor specific. Longitudinal TCRalpha and TCRbeta repertoire sequencing tracked T-cell clones expanding and contracting after mild COVID-19 in a couple of donors. Two young, previously healthy adult volunteers made up the cohort, one male and one female. Summary of the overall study and its limitations: Contracting CD4+ clones were located mainly in the CM and EM memory subsets, whereas CD8+ clones were found to be enriched in EMRA. Only a couple of mild cases were covered in the study, and larger cohorts including severe cases with pre-infection samples were considered necessary. From day 15 to 85, contracting clones showed balanced CD4/CD8 phenotypes, whereas a second wave of clones that expanded from day 15 to 37 leaned towards CD4+. SARS-CoV-2 specificity of the second-wave clones peaking on day 37 was not confirmed. Some responding clones were detected in pre-infection memory, which suggested that pre-existing cross-reactive memory T cells had joined the SARS-CoV-2 response.

CDR1 and CDR2, looked up from the germline V gene, are SGHVS and FQNEAQ. From cysteine to phenylalanine, the CDR3 is 14 amino acids long. The sequence is cut down to CDR3 DNA, 42 bases in frame from base 1. Trimming costs V 5 bases and J 8 bases, and their ends lie 13 bases apart. Ficoll-Paque density gradient centrifugation was the method used to isolate PBMCs. This clonotype originated in an adult woman who had mild COVID-19 (a few samples of this study predate the infection). The sample titles of this study are shuffled in the database, so cell type and time point are left out; the donor was told from shared clones. The specimen was PBMCs or a T cell subset sorted from them (not recorded which). The receptor chain draws on TRBV7-8 and TRBJ1-6, and TRBD1 may be the D gene, going by 6 matching bases. In nucleotides, the sequence is TGTGCCAGCAGCCCCAGGGGTGGGGATTCACCCCTCCACTTT. Its coded protein is CASSPRGGDSPLHF. Extended through the reference TRBV7-8 and TRBJ1-6 proteins, this CDR3 yields the full variable domain: GAGVSQSPRYKVAKRGQDVALRCDPISGHVSLFWYQQALGQGPEFLTYFQNEAQLDKSGLPSDRFFAERPEGSVSTLKIQRTQQEDSAVYLCASSPRGGDSPLHFGNGTRLTVT.